Shown below are 20 T cell receptor beta chains from a single sample sequenced in a study of OX40 agonist ivuxolimab in advanced cancers. Method: immunoSEQ multiplex PCR; TCRdb's copy keeps in-frame clones and lacks some. Among tens of thousands of clones listed, 85% to 95% were seen once. The specimen comprised CD4+ or CD8+ T cells sorted from blood, sampled in a trial of the OX40 agonist ivuxolimab. The receptors stem from an adult with an advanced solid tumor such as melanoma, head and neck, liver or kidney cancer.

The J gene is TRBJ2-1, the V gene TRBV15, with D possibly matching TRBD2 (5 bases). CDR1 and CDR2 (germline): LNHNV, YYDKDF (reference sequence). Trimming shortened V by 1 base and J by 5 bases, and 12 bases separated the two germline ends. CDR3 length: 15 residues. The CDR3: CATSRASVRDNEQFF. For the CDR3, the DNA is TGTGCCACCAGCAGAGCCAGCGTGAGGGACAATGAGCAGTTCTTC.

The chain has TRBV15 and TRBJ1-1; the D is unclear. Germline V lookup: CDR1 LNHNV, CDR2 YYDKDF (reference sequence). The length of the CDR3 is 13 residues. V lost 0 bases and J lost 6, with 8 bases in between. This chain's CDR3 is CATSRERWAEAFF. In DNA form, the CDR3 reads TGTGCCACCAGCAGAGAGAGGTGGGCTGAAGCTTTCTTT.

This chain connects TRBV6-5 to TRBJ1-2, with 8 bases lining up with TRBD1. Germline loops: CDR1 MNHEY, CDR2 SVGAGI. V was clipped by 5 bases and J by 6 bases; unmatched bases: 8. This CDR3 is 14 amino acids long. For the CDR3, the DNA is TGTGCCAGCAGTGACGACAGGGGCAGCAATGGCTACACCTTC. This translates into CASSDDRGSNGYTF.

CDR3 protein: CASSFGGPGDNQPQHF. The CDR3 nucleotides are TGTGCCAGCAGCTTTGGCGGACCTGGGGACAATCAGCCCCAGCATTTT. The chain uses TRBV11-2 and TRBJ1-5; unclear D gene. CDR1 SGHAT and CDR2 FQNNGV come from the germline V gene. The CDR3 runs 16 residues. V lost 3 bases, J lost 3 bases, and 15 bases lay in between.

V usage is TRBV18 and J usage is TRBJ1-4; 8 bases are a match to TRBD1. Germline-derived CDR1 and CDR2 are KGHSH and LQKENI. The CDR3 sequence is 14 residues long. V trimming: 3 bases; J trimming: 7 bases; junction bases outside the gene matches: 4. The CDR3 DNA sequence: TGTGCCAGCTCACCTCCAGGACAGGGTGAAAAACTGTTTTTT. It codes for CASSPPGQGEKLFF.

The V gene is TRBV7-8, the J gene TRBJ2-6; no clear D gene. CDR3 length: 16 residues. V was cut by 1 base and J by 0 bases, with 7 bases left in between. Germline CDR1 and CDR2: SGHVS and FQNEAQ. CDR3 sequence reads: CASSLEVSSGANVLTF. CDR3 bases: TGTGCCAGCAGCTTAGAGGTCAGCTCTGGGGCCAACGTCCTGACTTTC.

The chain is built from TRBV4-1 and TRBJ2-7, with 9 bases that match TRBD2. V lost 1 base and J lost 5; bases outside the gene matches: 9. This CDR3 comprises 16 residues. Per germline, CDR1 MGHRA and CDR2 YSYEKL. CDR3 region: CASSQGLAGVSHEQYF. CDR3 in DNA: TGCGCCAGCAGCCAAGGGTTAGCGGGAGTTTCCCACGAGCAGTACTTC.

This chain connects TRBV6-6 to TRBJ2-3, with 8 positions matching TRBD1. Germline CDR1 reads MNHNY; CDR2 reads SVGAGI (reference sequence). The length of the CDR3 is 15 residues. V lost 7 bases and J lost 8; bases outside the gene matches: 14. This chain's CDR3 is CASTLPDRASGTQYF. In DNA, the CDR3 is TGTGCCAGCACCTTACCGGACAGGGCCTCAGGTACGCAGTATTTT.

This chain links TRBV11-2 with TRBJ2-7; D is uncertain. This CDR3 has 12 amino acids. V lost 3 bases and J 3 bases, leaving 6 bases between the germline ends. Germline CDR1 and CDR2: SGHAT and FQNNGV. The CDR3 bases are TGTGCCAGCAGCTTCGCCGGCTACGAGCAGTACTTC. This gives the protein CASSFAGYEQYF.

This sequence joins TRBV7-9 and TRBJ2-1; TRBD2 aligns across 7 bases. Trimming cost V 5 bases and J 8 bases; bases outside gene matches: 18. The germline V gene encodes CDR1 SEHNR and CDR2 FQNEAQ (reference sequence). The CDR3 spans 17 residues. DNA of the CDR3: TGTGCCAGCAGCGTACAACTGGGCGGGAGCTCGGGGCATGAGCAGTTCTTC. It encodes CASSVQLGGSSGHEQFF.

Concerning this clone itself: The junction departs from the called germline gene at one end, perhaps through a read error. The chain couples TRBV18 to TRBJ2-1, with D unclear. The CDR3 has 14 residues. CDR1 is KGHSH and CDR2 is LQKENI in the germline V gene. Written as DNA, the CDR3 is TGTGCCAGCACACCTCTGGGTACCTACAATGAGCAGTTCTTC. It specifies CASTPLGTYNEQFF.

The chain recombines TRBV12-5 with TRBJ2-7; D might be TRBD2 (6 bases). The CDR3 extends over 13 amino acids. V was clipped by 3 bases and J by 1 base, with 7 bases between them. The germline V gene encodes CDR1 LGHNT and CDR2 FRNRAP. For the CDR3, the DNA is TGTGCTAGTGGTTTTGGGGGGTCCTACGAGCAGTACTTC. Translated, it gives CASGFGGSYEQYF.

The gene calls are TRBV10-3 and TRBJ2-7; D unresolved. The germline gives CDR1 ENHRY, CDR2 SYGVKD. Between the trimmed V and J ends, which lost 0 bases and 3 bases, there was a span of 9 bases. This CDR3 is 14 amino acids long. The CDR3, as DNA: TGTGCCATCAGTGAGTCGAGTTATATCTACGAGCAGTACTTC. Protein: CAISESSYIYEQYF.

The J gene is TRBJ2-1, the V gene TRBV27; TRBD1 or TRBD2 may be the D gene (5 bases each). The CDR3 sequence is 15 residues long. V lost 6 bases to trimming and J lost 2 bases, with 14 bases between them. Germline lookup yields CDR1 MNHEY and CDR2 SMNVEV (reference sequence). The CDR3 sequence is CASSLRQGPYNEQFF. DNA for the CDR3: TGTGCCAGCAGCTTAAGGCAGGGACCCTACAATGAGCAGTTCTTC.

The genes are TRBV30 and TRBJ2-1; D remains ambiguous. Germline V gives CDR1 GTSNPN, CDR2 SVGIG (reference sequence). The length of the CDR3 is 10 residues. Deletions cut 5 bases from V and 7 bases from J, with 6 bases between. CDR3 DNA sequence: TGTGCCTGGGGTCAAAATGAGCAGTTCTTC. Translated: CAWGQNEQFF.

The CDR3 region is CASSFLGVGYEQYF. In DNA form, the CDR3 reads TGTGCCAGCAGCTTCCTCGGTGTTGGCTACGAGCAGTACTTC. The rearrangement links TRBV7-9 to TRBJ2-7; D uncertain. The CDR3 is made up of 14 amino acids. Germline V CDR1 and CDR2: SEHNR, FQNEAQ (reference sequence). Between the trimmed V and J ends, which lost 3 bases and 3 bases, there was a span of 12 bases.

This chain joins TRBV4-1 and TRBJ1-1; 11 bases are shared with TRBD1. This CDR3 has 16 amino acids. Germline values: CDR1 MGHRA, CDR2 YSYEKL. V trimming: 3 bases; J trimming: 6 bases; junction bases outside the gene matches: 9. CDR3 protein: CASSHRTGGGGAEAFF. The CDR3, as DNA: TGCGCCAGCAGCCACAGGACAGGGGGCGGGGGGGCTGAAGCTTTCTTT.

This chain joins TRBV19 and TRBJ2-1; 10 bases are a match to TRBD2. V was clipped by 5 bases and J by 2 bases; unmatched bases: 6. The CDR3 consists of 16 residues. In germline, CDR1 is LNHDA, CDR2 SQIVND (reference sequence). CDR3 nucleotides: TGTGCCAGTAGTTTCGGACTAGCGGTGGCCTACAATGAGCAGTTCTTC. Translating gives CASSFGLAVAYNEQFF.

The chain links TRBV6-5 to TRBJ2-2; a weak D match, TRBD2 (5 bases). Germline CDR1 is MNHEY and CDR2 is SVGAGI. This CDR3 comprises 11 residues. V lost 5 bases and J 11 bases, leaving 9 bases between the germline ends. The CDR3, as DNA: TGTGCCAGCAGTACTAGGCCTGAGCTGTTTTTT. Its protein is CASSTRPELFF.

The chain links TRBV27 to TRBJ2-7; D is unclear. The germline V and J ends were trimmed by 10 bases and 0 bases, with 16 bases remaining between them. This CDR3 spans 14 amino acids. The germline V gene encodes CDR1 MNHEY and CDR2 SMNVEV (reference sequence). CDR3: CATRRRTDSYEQYF. The CDR3 nucleotides are TGTGCCACCCGGAGAAGGACGGACTCCTACGAGCAGTACTTC.